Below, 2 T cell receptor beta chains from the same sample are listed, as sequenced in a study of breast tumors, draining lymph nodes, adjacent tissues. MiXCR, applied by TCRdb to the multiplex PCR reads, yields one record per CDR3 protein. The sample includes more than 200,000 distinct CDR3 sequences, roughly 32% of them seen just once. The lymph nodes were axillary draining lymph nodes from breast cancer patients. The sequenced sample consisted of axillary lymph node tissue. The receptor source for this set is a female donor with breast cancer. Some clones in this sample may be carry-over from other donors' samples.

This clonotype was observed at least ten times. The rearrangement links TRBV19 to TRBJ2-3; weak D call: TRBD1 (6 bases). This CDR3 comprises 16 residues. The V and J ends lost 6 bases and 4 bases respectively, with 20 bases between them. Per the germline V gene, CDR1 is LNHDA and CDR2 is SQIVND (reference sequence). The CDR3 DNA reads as TGTGCCAGTAGCCCAAGGGCCCTATCAGGGGCAGATACGCAGTATTTT. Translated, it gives CASSPRALSGADTQYF.

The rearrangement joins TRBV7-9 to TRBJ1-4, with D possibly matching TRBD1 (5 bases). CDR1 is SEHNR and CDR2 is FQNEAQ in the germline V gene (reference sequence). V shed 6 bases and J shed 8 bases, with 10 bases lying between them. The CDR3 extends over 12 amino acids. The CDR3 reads CASSQGTEKLFF. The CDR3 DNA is TGTGCCAGCAGTCAAGGGACGGAAAAACTGTTTTTT.